This entry lists 26 T cell receptor beta chains sequenced from one sample in a study of T-cell reconstitution after alpha-beta-depleted transplantation in children. Library preparation (for TCRbeta) was performed with unique molecular identifiers. TCRdb passed the PCR reads through MiXCR, listing each CDR3 protein once. This repertoire shows 200,000 to 300,000 distinct CDR3 sequences, about 23% found once; its top ten account for roughly 2.5%. The starting material was PBMCs, obtained before TCRalphabeta/CD19-depleted stem cell transplant. The receptor set was obtained from a girl under 10 years old with Fanconi anemia, due to receive a stem cell transplant.

The rearrangement uses TRBV11-2 and TRBJ1-1; 9 positions agree with TRBD1. The CDR3 totals 13 residues. With V trimmed by 5 bases and J by 5 bases, 3 bases remained unmatched. Per germline, CDR1 SGHAT and CDR2 FQNNGV. Written as DNA, the CDR3 is TGTGCCAGCAGCGGGGACAGGGCTACTGAAGCTTTCTTT. It yields the protein CASSGDRATEAFF.

This chain connects TRBV27 to TRBJ1-3; D call uncertain. Germline CDR1 is MNHEY and CDR2 is SMNVEV (reference sequence). The CDR3 spans 14 residues. V dropped 5 bases and J dropped 7 bases, with 15 bases sitting between them. In DNA, the CDR3 is TGTGCCAGCAGTGAGAGGGTGGGGAGGAACACCATATATTTT. This sequence encodes CASSERVGRNTIYF.

This clonotype was recorded at least ten times. This chain links TRBV10-2 with TRBJ2-1; the D call may be TRBD1 or TRBD2 (6 bases each). Germline lookup yields CDR1 WSHSY and CDR2 SAAADI. The CDR3 length is 15 residues. The V gene lost 0 bases and the J gene lost 2 bases, with 8 bases spanning the gap. CDR3: CASSESGGTYNEQFF. DNA for the CDR3: TGCGCCAGCAGTGAGTCGGGGGGCACCTACAATGAGCAGTTCTTC.

Notes on this clonotype: The junction differs from germline at one of its ends, possibly a read error. J is TRBJ2-3 and V is TRBV29-1; tentative D call: TRBD1 (5 bases). This CDR3 region has 12 residues. The germline V gene encodes CDR1 SQVTM and CDR2 ANQGSEA. CDR3 coding DNA: TGCATCGTTCCCTCTGGGGCGGATACGCAGTATTTT. Translating it yields CIVPSGADTQYF.

The chain couples TRBV28 to TRBJ1-2, with D possibly matching TRBD1 (5 bases). Trimming left V 6 bases short and J 4 bases short, with 18 bases between. The germline CDR1 and CDR2 sequences are MDHEN and SYDVKM. The CDR3 extends over 15 amino acids. The chain's CDR3 is CASSDPIGGTYGYTF. CDR3 sequence (DNA): TGTGCCAGCAGCGATCCGATCGGGGGAACCTATGGCTACACCTTC.

The table lists this clonotype with many counts. The chain joins TRBV7-2 to TRBJ2-1, with TRBD2 as a possible D gene (6 bases). Germline CDR1 reads SGHTA; CDR2 reads FQGNSA. The CDR3 sequence is 15 residues long. V lost 5 bases and J 0 bases, leaving 11 bases between the germline ends. The CDR3 DNA reads as TGTGCCAGCAGCCACACCGGGAGCTCCTACAATGAGCAGTTCTTC. The encoded protein is CASSHTGSSYNEQFF.

The chain links TRBV29-1 to TRBJ2-7, with 7 bases identical to TRBD2. Germline CDR1 SQVTM, CDR2 ANQGSEA. Losses at the gene ends were 4 bases for V and 3 bases for J; bases not matched to a gene: 6. The CDR3 is 13 residues long. The CDR3 loop reads CSVASTSVYEQYF. DNA for the CDR3: TGCAGCGTTGCCTCTACTAGCGTCTACGAGCAGTACTTC.

This clonotype was observed many times. The chain is built from TRBV6-1 and TRBJ2-1, with 10 bases identical to TRBD1. The CDR3 has 15 amino acids. In germline, CDR1 is MNHNS, CDR2 SASEGT. V was pared by 11 bases and J by 0 bases, with 7 bases of the junction left unmatched. The CDR3 spells CAAGQGPRSYNEQFF. CDR3 DNA sequence: TGTGCCGCGGGACAGGGGCCCCGCTCCTACAATGAGCAGTTCTTC.

In its sample, this clonotype was seen many times. The chain employs TRBV14 and TRBJ2-2; D may be TRBD1 (6 bases). Trimming stripped 4 bases from V and 4 bases from J, with 10 bases between. Germline V gene lookup returns CDR1 SGHDN and CDR2 FVKESK. This CDR3 is built from 14 residues. The CDR3 DNA reads as TGTGCCAGCAGCCGACAGGCTCGCACCGGGGAGCTGTTTTTT. It encodes CASSRQARTGELFF.

This sequence joins TRBV7-3 and TRBJ2-3; 8 bases are shared with TRBD1. Germline V lookup: CDR1 SGHTA, CDR2 FQGTGA. The V segment lost 1 base and the J segment 4 bases; nucleotides outside the gene matches: 7. This CDR3 has 16 amino acids. CDR3 in DNA: TGTGCCAGCAGCTTAATCGGGACAGGTGGGGCAGATACGCAGTATTTT. Translated, it gives CASSLIGTGGADTQYF.

This clonotype has a handful of counts. The genes are TRBV7-2 and TRBJ2-1, with D perhaps TRBD1 (6 bases). The V and J ends lost 3 bases and 6 bases respectively, with 9 bases between them. The CDR3 runs 13 residues. Per the germline V gene, CDR1 is SGHTA and CDR2 is FQGNSA. CDR3 bases: TGTGCCAGCAGCTTTAGCAGGGGCAATGAGCAGTTCTTC. Protein product: CASSFSRGNEQFF.

This clonotype was observed many times. This chain links TRBV28 with TRBJ2-6; D ambiguous. Per the germline V gene, CDR1 is MDHEN and CDR2 is SYDVKM. CDR3 length equals 13 residues. The V end lost 7 bases, the J end lost 2 bases, and 6 bases lay between the germline ends. The CDR3 reads CASISPGANVLTF. The DNA for the CDR3 is TGTGCCAGCATAAGCCCTGGGGCCAACGTCCTGACTTTC. The full variable domain, rest sourced from reference TRBV28 and TRBJ2-6, is DVKVTQSSRYLVKRTGEKVFLECVQDMDHENMFWYRQDPGLGLRLIYFSYDVKMKEKGDIPEGYSVSREKKERFSLILESASTNQTSMYLCASISPGANVLTFGAGSRLTVL.

This clonotype was observed many times. V gene TRBV7-9 combines with J gene TRBJ2-7, with D hard to call. This CDR3 contains 13 residues. The ends were cut back, 1 base at V and 2 bases at J, with 6 bases in the middle. Per the germline V gene, CDR1 is SEHNR and CDR2 is FQNEAQ (reference sequence). The CDR3 sequence is CASSLDGTYEQYF. The CDR3 coding sequence is TGTGCCAGCAGCTTAGACGGAACCTACGAGCAGTACTTC. The full variable domain, in which reference TRBV7-9 and TRBJ2-7 provide the parts outside the CDR3, is DTGVSQNPRHKITKRGQNVTFRCDPISEHNRLYWYRQTLGQGPEFLTYFQNEAQLEKSRLLSDRFSAERPKGSFSTLEIQRTEQGDSAMYLCASSLDGTYEQYFGPGTRLTVT.

The chain uses TRBV7-3 and TRBJ1-6; maybe TRBD1 (6 bases). The germline V gene has CDR1 SGHTA and CDR2 FQGTGA. The CDR3 has 11 residues. Trimming removed 3 bases at V and 18 bases at J, with 12 bases between. CDR3 in amino acids: CASSFGGLNHF. The CDR3 DNA follows: TGTGCCAGCAGCTTCGGGGGCCTTAACCACTTT. Based on the CDR3 plus reference TRBV7-3 and TRBJ1-6, the full variable domain is GAGVSQTPSNKVTEKGKYVELRCDPISGHTALYWYRQSLGQGPEFLIYFQGTGAADDSGLPNDRFFAVRPEGSVSTLKIQRTERGDSAVYLCASSFGGLNHFGNGTRLTVT.

This clonotype was counted at least ten times. The genes are TRBV29-1 and TRBJ2-7, with D perhaps TRBD2 (6 bases). The V end lost 4 bases, the J end lost 5 bases, and 9 bases lay between the germline ends. The CDR3 sequence is 11 residues long. In germline, CDR1 is SQVTM, CDR2 ANQGSEA. CDR3 bases: TGCAGCGTTGGCGGGGACCACGAGCAGTACTTC. Its protein is CSVGGDHEQYF.

There are many counts of this clonotype. This chain joins TRBV7-2 and TRBJ2-1, with a tentative D call TRBD2 (5 bases). The ends were cut back, 3 bases at V and 3 bases at J, with 6 bases in the middle. The CDR3 spans 13 residues. The germline V gene encodes CDR1 SGHTA and CDR2 FQGNSA. The CDR3 DNA is TGTGCCAGCAGCTTTGGACTCTACAATGAGCAGTTCTTC. Residues: CASSFGLYNEQFF. Filled out from reference TRBV7-2 and TRBJ2-1, the complete variable domain reads GAGVSQSPSNKVTEKGKDVELRCDPISGHTALYWYRQSLGQGLEFLIYFQGNSAPDKSGLPSDRFSAERTGGSVSTLTIQRTQQEDSAVYLCASSFGLYNEQFFGPGTRLTVL.

This clonotype has more than one count but fewer than ten. CDR3 DNA sequence: TGTGCCAGCAACTTCCAGCGTACTAGCTCCTACAATGAGCAGTTCTTC. Protein: CASNFQRTSSYNEQFF. The chain carries TRBV7-9 and TRBJ2-1, with D possibly matching TRBD2 (5 bases). The CDR3 is made up of 16 amino acids. With 7 bases removed from V and 0 bases from J, the gap between germline ends came to 16 bases. Germline-derived CDR1 and CDR2 are SEHNR and FQNEAQ (reference sequence).

This clonotype was seen a single time. This chain uses TRBV10-3 with TRBJ2-1, with 13 nucleotides matching TRBD2. Germline V gene sequence: CDR1 ENHRY, CDR2 SYGVKD. V shed 11 bases, J shed 7 bases, and the junction held 8 bases outside the gene matches. CDR3 length: 14 residues. CDR3 nucleotide sequence: TGTGCCTTTGGGACTAGCGGGGATAGAAATGAGCAGTTCTTC. Its protein product is CAFGTSGDRNEQFF.

In its sample, this clonotype was seen many times. The V gene is TRBV7-3, the J gene TRBJ2-1; maybe TRBD2 (7 bases). Trimming shortened V by 0 bases and J by 4 bases, and 16 bases separated the two germline ends. CDR3 size: 17 residues. Germline values: CDR1 SGHTA, CDR2 FQGTGA. CDR3 protein: CASSLTGGLIKYNEQFF. The CDR3 bases are TGTGCCAGCAGCTTAACGGGGGGGCTCATAAAGTACAATGAGCAGTTCTTC.

J is TRBJ2-5 and V is TRBV5-6, with TRBD2 identical over 8 bases. The CDR3 runs 16 residues. Trimming at V came to 0 bases and at J to 1 base, leaving 5 bases not matched to a gene. The V gene's germline CDR1 is SGHDT and CDR2 YYEEEE. CDR3 sequence: CASSLAAGGIQETQYF. Written as DNA, the CDR3 is TGTGCCAGCAGCTTGGCGGCGGGAGGCATCCAAGAGACCCAGTACTTC.

This clonotype occurred a few times. The chain is built from TRBV29-1 and TRBJ1-2, with 8 bases lining up with TRBD1. The CDR3 has 12 residues. Germline loops: CDR1 SQVTM, CDR2 ANQGSEA. V lost 4 bases to trimming and J lost 6 bases; unmatched junction nucleotides: 4. CDR3 sequence reads: CSVGQGAHGYTF. The CDR3 nucleotides are TGCAGCGTTGGTCAGGGGGCACATGGCTACACCTTC. Filled out from reference TRBV29-1 and TRBJ1-2, the complete variable domain reads SAVISQKPSRDICQRGTSLTIQCQVDSQVTMMFWYRQQPGQSLTLIATANQGSEATYESGFVIDKFPISRPNLTFSTLTVSNMSPEDSSIYLCSVGQGAHGYTFGSGTRLTVV.

This clonotype was seen ten or more times. The gene calls are TRBV15 and TRBJ2-1; the D call may be TRBD1 or TRBD2 (5 bases each). There are 16 residues in the CDR3. V gave up 0 bases and J gave up 7 bases, with 16 bases separating them. Germline CDR1 reads LNHNV; CDR2 reads YYDKDF (reference sequence). CDR3 sequence: CATSRDPVSGSNEQFF. CDR3 sequence (DNA): TGTGCCACCAGCAGAGATCCGGTGTCAGGGAGTAATGAGCAGTTCTTC.

This clonotype was observed at least ten times. The J gene is TRBJ1-2, the V gene TRBV10-3; weak D call: TRBD1 (5 bases). CDR1 ENHRY and CDR2 SYGVKD come from the germline V gene. CDR3 length: 14 amino acids. The V gene lost 7 bases and the J gene lost 3 bases, with 15 bases spanning the gap. CDR3 sequence (DNA): TGTGCCATCACCGAGTCAGGGTTTTACTATGGCTACACCTTC. It codes for CAITESGFYYGYTF.

This clonotype was counted many times. V usage is TRBV20-1 and J usage is TRBJ2-5, with TRBD2 identical over 12 bases. The V and J ends lost 5 bases and 6 bases, in that order; junction bases with no gene match: 4. This CDR3 contains 13 residues. The germline CDR1 and CDR2 sequences are DFQATT and SNEGSKA (reference sequence). CDR3 region: CSAPSGRAQTQYF. The CDR3 region has the DNA TGCAGTGCTCCTAGCGGGAGGGCGCAGACCCAGTACTTC.

The chain joins TRBV29-1 to TRBJ2-3; 7 nucleotides agree with TRBD2. The CDR3 consists of 13 residues. CDR1 SQVTM and CDR2 ANQGSEA come from the germline V gene. Germline trimming cut 3 bases from V and 5 bases from J; bases unmatched to any gene: 5. CDR3 in DNA: TGCAGCGTTGAGAGCGGGAAGCGAGATACGCAGTATTTT. This codes for CSVESGKRDTQYF.

This clonotype was counted at least ten times. V usage is TRBV20-1 and J usage is TRBJ2-1; TRBD2 matches 9 bases. The CDR3 is 14 residues long. Germline CDR1 and CDR2: DFQATT and SNEGSKA (reference sequence). V lost 3 bases, J lost 0 bases, and 0 bases stayed unmatched. CDR3: CSARREGSYNEQFF. CDR3 sequence (DNA): TGCAGTGCTAGGCGGGAGGGCTCCTACAATGAGCAGTTCTTC.